What follows are 22 T cell receptor beta chains derived from one specimen sequenced in a study of shared clonotypes between healthy human individuals. Clones were sequenced by immunoSEQ multiplex PCR, and TCRdb holds only the in-frame ones, with some missing. The data show millions of clones, roughly nine tenths seen once. Sequences were obtained from naive CD4+ T cells sorted from blood. Described subset: CD45RA+ positively selected. Receptors originate from a man between 18 and 29 years old in good health.

As DNA, the CDR3 is TGCGCCAGCAGCTTGGATCAGATGTATGGCTACACCTTC. This codes for CASSLDQMYGYTF. The genes are TRBV5-1 and TRBJ1-2; D remains ambiguous. The CDR3 sequence is 13 residues long. CDR1 and CDR2 (germline): SGHRS, YFSETQ. Deletions cut 0 bases from V and 5 bases from J, with 8 bases between. Variable domain in full (rest from reference TRBV5-1 and TRBJ1-2): KAGVTQTPRYLIKTRGQQVTLSCSPISGHRSVSWYQQTPGQGLQFLFEYFSETQRNKGNFPGRFSGRQFSNSRSEMNVSTLELGDSALYLCASSLDQMYGYTFGSGTRLTVV.

This chain uses TRBV15 with TRBJ2-7; D gene uncertain. The length of the CDR3 is 14 residues. The germline gives CDR1 LNHNV, CDR2 YYDKDF (reference sequence). The germline V and J ends were trimmed by 0 bases and 3 bases, with 9 bases remaining between them. This CDR3 reads CATSRETPGYEQYF. For the CDR3, the DNA is TGTGCCACCAGCAGAGAGACGCCGGGCTACGAGCAGTACTTC.

The V gene is TRBV11-3, the J gene TRBJ2-4, with D perhaps TRBD2 (6 bases). Germline-derived CDR1 and CDR2 are SGHNT and YENEEA. Trimming left V 5 bases short and J 7 bases short, with 18 bases between. The length of the CDR3 is 15 residues. The DNA of the CDR3 is TGTGCCAGCAGCCAACAGACTAGGTCCGGGAACATTCAGTACTTC. Encoded protein: CASSQQTRSGNIQYF.

This clone was seen once. The chain couples TRBV6-5 to TRBJ1-1; tentatively, D is TRBD1 (5 bases). The germline gives CDR1 MNHEY, CDR2 SVGAGI. Deletions cut 5 bases from V and 6 bases from J, with 16 bases between. CDR3 length: 14 residues. CDR3 amino acids: CASSRLGHSPEAFF. The CDR3 DNA is TGTGCCAGCAGTCGACTCGGACACTCCCCTGAAGCTTTCTTT.

As for this clone: The sample contains more than one DNA sequence encoding this CDR3. The chain has TRBV20-1 and TRBJ2-5; D gene uncertain. Germline CDR1 is DFQATT and CDR2 is SNEGSKA (reference sequence). Trimming removed 7 bases at V and 4 bases at J, with 4 bases between. CDR3 length equals 9 residues. CDR3 sequence: CSVGETQYF. CDR3 nucleotide sequence: TGCAGTGTAGGAGAGACCCAGTACTTC.

This chain uses TRBV28 with TRBJ2-1; D uncertain. The length of the CDR3 is 13 residues. Trimming removed 6 bases from V and 1 base from J, with 7 bases in between. CDR1 and CDR2 from the germline V gene are MDHEN and SYDVKM. CDR3 coding DNA: TGTGCCAGCAGGCTAGGGTCCTACAATGAGCAGTTCTTC. It codes for CASRLGSYNEQFF.

The chain recombines TRBV5-5 with TRBJ2-7; 9 bases align to TRBD2. V gave up 0 bases and J gave up 4 bases; unmatched junction bases: 8. The CDR3 spans 16 residues. Germline-derived CDR1 and CDR2 are SGHKS and YYEKEE (reference sequence). CDR3 in DNA: TGTGCCAGCAGCTTGGTTTTTGCGGGGGGGACTTACGAGCAGTACTTC. Protein: CASSLVFAGGTYEQYF.

The chain couples TRBV27 to TRBJ1-2; 8 positions agree with TRBD1. J lost 7 bases, V lost 4 bases, and 5 bases had no gene match. This CDR3 spans 13 amino acids. In germline, CDR1 is MNHEY, CDR2 SMNVEV (reference sequence). CDR3 sequence: CASSSTGGGGYTF. CDR3 nucleotides: TGTGCCAGCAGTTCCACAGGGGGTGGTGGCTACACCTTC.

This clone occurred once. The identical CDR3 is also encoded by other nucleotide sequences in the sample. This chain links TRBV7-6 with TRBJ2-3; D uncertain. This CDR3 spans 12 amino acids. Germline-derived CDR1 and CDR2 are SGHVS and FNYEAQ. Trimming took off 5 bases at V and 4 bases at J, with 7 bases between the two ends. The CDR3 region is CASSLDPDTQYF. The CDR3 region has the DNA TGTGCCAGCAGCCTGGACCCAGATACGCAGTATTTT.

This chain joins TRBV4-3 and TRBJ1-5; 7 positions agree with TRBD1. CDR1 and CDR2 from the germline V gene are LGHNA and YSLEER. The CDR3 loop spans 15 amino acids. J was trimmed by 0 bases and V by 4 bases; bases with no gene match: 3. The CDR3 DNA reads as TGCGCCAGCAGCCTGGACAGGTATAGCAATCAGCCCCAGCATTTT. It encodes CASSLDRYSNQPQHF.

The chain has TRBV15 and TRBJ2-7, with D possibly called TRBD1 or TRBD2 (7 bases each). The germline V and J ends were trimmed by 2 bases and 4 bases, with 24 bases remaining between them. This CDR3 spans 18 amino acids. CDR1 is LNHNV and CDR2 is YYDKDF in the germline V gene (reference sequence). This chain's CDR3 is CATSRSAQGRVVQYEQYF. Here the CDR3 DNA reads TGTGCCACCAGCAGATCCGCACAGGGGAGGGTCGTTCAATACGAGCAGTACTTC.

This chain links TRBV28 with TRBJ1-2, with 11 bases lining up with TRBD1. In germline, CDR1 is MDHEN, CDR2 SYDVKM. Trimming removed 6 bases from V and 0 bases from J; junction bases left unmatched: 6. This CDR3 is built from 16 residues. The CDR3 DNA reads TGTGCCAGCAGCCAGGGACAGGGGGTTACTAACTATGGCTACACCTTC. It specifies CASSQGQGVTNYGYTF.

This chain links TRBV18 with TRBJ2-7; D unclear. The CDR3 length is 14 residues. The germline V and J ends were trimmed by 3 bases and 7 bases, with 16 bases remaining between them. Germline CDR1 is KGHSH and CDR2 is LQKENI. The CDR3 DNA follows: TGTGCCAGCTCACCCGCCCGCGCCGCGAGGGAGCAGTACTTC. Amino acid sequence: CASSPARAAREQYF.

The V and J genes are TRBV19 and TRBJ1-2, with a weak D call TRBD1 (6 bases). The CDR3 consists of 13 residues. Germline values: CDR1 LNHDA, CDR2 SQIVND (reference sequence). V was shortened by 8 bases and J by 7 bases, with 17 bases between the two germline ends. CDR3 region: CASGSLQGAGYTF. The CDR3 region has the DNA TGTGCCAGTGGTTCACTACAGGGCGCTGGCTACACCTTC.

V is TRBV30 and J is TRBJ2-5; 7 nucleotides match TRBD2. V shed 1 base and J 1 base; nucleotides not matched to a gene: 6. Germline CDR1 and CDR2: GTSNPN and SVGIG (reference sequence). This CDR3 comprises 15 residues. In DNA, the CDR3 is TGTGCCTGGAGTGCTGGCGGGAGAGGCCAAGAGACCCAGTACTTC. It translates to CAWSAGGRGQETQYF.

The gene calls are TRBV2 and TRBJ1-4, with 9 bases matching TRBD1. Per the germline V gene, CDR1 is SNHLY and CDR2 is FYNNEI. V lost 6 bases to trimming and J lost 7 bases; unmatched junction nucleotides: 9. The CDR3 has 15 amino acids. DNA for the CDR3: TGTGCCAGCAGGGACGAACAGGGGGCAGGTGAAAAACTGTTTTTT. Translation: CASRDEQGAGEKLFF. The full variable domain, in which reference TRBV2 and TRBJ1-4 provide the parts outside the CDR3, is EPEVTQTPSHQVTQMGQEVILRCVPISNHLYFYWYRQILGQKVEFLVSFYNNEISEKSEIFDDQFSVERPDGSNFTLKIRSTKLEDSAMYFCASRDEQGAGEKLFFGSGTQLSVL.

Note on this clone: This same CDR3 is encoded by further DNA sequences in the sample. The chain is built from TRBV18 and TRBJ1-3; possibly TRBD1 for D (5 bases). Germline CDR1 KGHSH, CDR2 LQKENI. Deletions cut 3 bases from V and 2 bases from J, with 11 bases between. The CDR3 runs 15 residues. CDR3 in DNA: TGTGCCAGCTCACCGACCGGGACGGCTGGAAACACCATATATTTT. Encoded protein: CASSPTGTAGNTIYF.

The chain combines TRBV28 with TRBJ2-5; possibly TRBD1 or TRBD2 for D (6 bases each). V shed 8 bases and J shed 5 bases, with 18 bases lying between them. CDR3 length equals 14 residues. Germline CDR1 reads MDHEN; CDR2 reads SYDVKM. The CDR3 protein is CASHEGGFGETQYF. The DNA for the CDR3 is TGTGCCAGCCACGAAGGGGGGTTCGGTGAGACCCAGTACTTC. The full variable domain, rest sourced from reference TRBV28 and TRBJ2-5, is DVKVTQSSRYLVKRTGEKVFLECVQDMDHENMFWYRQDPGLGLRLIYFSYDVKMKEKGDIPEGYSVSREKKERFSLILESASTNQTSMYLCASHEGGFGETQYFGPGTRLLVL.

The chain couples TRBV4-3 to TRBJ2-1; 14 nucleotides agree with TRBD2. Germline trimming cut 0 bases from V and 3 bases from J; bases unmatched to any gene: 4. Per germline, CDR1 LGHNA and CDR2 YSLEER. The CDR3 consists of 18 residues. The CDR3 sequence is CASSQEGGLAGVYNEQFF. The CDR3, as DNA: TGCGCCAGCAGCCAAGAAGGGGGACTAGCGGGAGTCTACAATGAGCAGTTCTTC.

V gene TRBV11-2 combines with J gene TRBJ2-7; 8 positions match TRBD1. The ends lost 0 bases at V and 1 base at J; junction bases unmatched: 5. CDR3 length: 16 residues. Per the germline V gene, CDR1 is SGHAT and CDR2 is FQNNGV. In nucleotides, the CDR3 is TGTGCCAGCAGCTTAGATTCAGGGGGCTATTCCTACGAGCAGTACTTC. It encodes CASSLDSGGYSYEQYF.

The V call is TRBV9, the J call TRBJ2-2, with D possibly TRBD1 on 5 matching bases. Germline CDR1 SGDLS, CDR2 YYNGEE. Trimming left V 3 bases short and J 0 bases short, with 6 bases between. The CDR3 has 14 amino acids. In nucleotides, the CDR3 is TGTGCCAGCAGCGCGACAGCGAACACCGGGGAGCTGTTTTTT. This codes for CASSATANTGELFF.

The chain employs TRBV7-8 and TRBJ2-7; D is perhaps TRBD1 (6 bases). In germline, CDR1 is SGHVS, CDR2 FQNEAQ. The CDR3 totals 14 residues. Trimming shortened V by 3 bases and J by 0 bases, and 9 bases separated the two germline ends. The CDR3 DNA reads as TGTGCCAGCAGCTTTAACAGGGTCTCCTACGAGCAGTACTTC. Translated, it gives CASSFNRVSYEQYF.